Below are 14 T cell receptor beta chains sequenced from a single sample in a study of human T cells and chemical hapten exposure. One entry per CDR3 protein, called by TCRdb with MiXCR from the RACE reads. The sample consists of about 160,000 distinct CDR3 sequences, roughly 25% of them appearing once. Described time point: patch test 3, about 24 weeks after DPC sensitization. As for treatment: therapeutic diphenylcyclopropenone sensitization with weekly scalp DPC. The starting material was whole blood, obtained in connection with sensitization to the hapten diphenylcyclopropenone (DPC). The receptors originated from a young woman with alopecia areata. Some clones in this sample may be carry-over from other donors' samples.

This clonotype was observed at least ten times. The chain combines TRBV7-2 with TRBJ1-1, with 7 bases aligning to TRBD1. The CDR3 is 16 amino acids. The junction had 10 bases not matched to a gene; V was cut back by 1 base and J by 5 bases. Germline CDR1 is SGHTA and CDR2 is FQGNSA. The CDR3 coding sequence is TGTGCCAGCAGCTTAGGAGGGGGCAGGGTAGGAACTGAAGCTTTCTTT. Its translation: CASSLGGGRVGTEAFF.

The chain combines TRBV28 with TRBJ2-7; 7 nucleotides align to TRBD2. This CDR3 spans 15 amino acids. The junction had 9 bases not matched to a gene; V was cut back by 7 bases and J by 0 bases. The germline V gene has CDR1 MDHEN and CDR2 SYDVKM. The CDR3 coding sequence is TGTGCCAGCAACGCGCCGGGACTACTCTCCTACGAGCAGTACTTC. Translated: CASNAPGLLSYEQYF.

This clonotype was observed a handful of times. This chain uses TRBV7-9 with TRBJ2-1, with D perhaps matching TRBD1 (6 bases). Germline-derived CDR1 and CDR2 are SEHNR and FQNEAQ (reference sequence). The CDR3 has 13 residues. Deletions cut 5 bases from V and 4 bases from J, with 9 bases between. The CDR3 DNA follows: TGTGCCAGCAGCGGGACAAATTACAATGAGCAGTTCTTC. The encoded protein is CASSGTNYNEQFF.

Only a few counts were recorded for this clonotype. This chain links TRBV30 with TRBJ1-5; no reliable D call. The CDR3 has 12 residues. From germline, CDR1 is GTSNPN and CDR2 SVGIG (reference sequence). Trimming pared 4 bases from V and 7 bases from J, leaving 11 bases between. In DNA, the CDR3 is TGTGCCTGGAAGGCGCAAGGGCAGCCCCAGCATTTT. Protein: CAWKAQGQPQHF. The variable domain in full, completed from reference TRBV30 and TRBJ1-5, reads SQTIHQWPATLVQPVGSPLSLECTVEGTSNPNLYWYRQAAGRGLQLLFYSVGIGQISSEVPQNLSASRPQDRQFILSSKKLLLSDSGFYLCAWKAQGQPQHFGDGTRLSIL.

This chain links TRBV4-3 with TRBJ2-7, with D perhaps TRBD1 or TRBD2 (5 bases each). The germline V gene has CDR1 LGHNA and CDR2 YSLEER. Between the trimmed V and J ends, which lost 5 bases and 3 bases, there was a span of 11 bases. CDR3 length: 13 amino acids. Here the CDR3 reads CASSGDLFYEQYF. CDR3 bases: TGCGCCAGCAGCGGGGACCTCTTCTACGAGCAGTACTTC.

The chain couples TRBV4-1 to TRBJ2-7; 8 bases are a match to TRBD1. Germline V CDR1 and CDR2: MGHRA, YSYEKL. With 4 bases clipped from V and 6 bases from J, the junction kept 8 bases outside the gene matches. The CDR3 has 14 amino acids. CDR3 amino acids: CASSLRGLASEQYF. The DNA for the CDR3 is TGCGCCAGCAGCCTCAGGGGGCTAGCTTCCGAGCAGTACTTC.

Concerning this clonotype: One end of the junction is discordant with germline, which a read error may explain. This chain joins TRBV11-2 and TRBJ2-3; 7 nucleotides match TRBD2. Per the germline V gene, CDR1 is SGHAT and CDR2 is FQNNGV. This CDR3 region has 17 residues. CDR3 loop: CVSAIYPAGPSTDTQYF. CDR3 DNA: TGTGTCAGCGCCATTTATCCAGCGGGGCCTAGCACAGATACGCAGTATTTT.

The DNA of the CDR3 is TGCAGCGTTGAAGGGAGGACTAGCGGGAGTAGGTATGAGCAGTTCTTC. This encodes CSVEGRTSGSRYEQFF. The rearrangement links TRBV29-1 to TRBJ2-1, with 13 positions matching TRBD2. Trimming at V came to 1 base and at J to 8 bases, leaving 8 bases not matched to a gene. The CDR3 covers 16 residues. Germline V gene lookup returns CDR1 SQVTM and CDR2 ANQGSEA.

This clonotype has at least ten counts. The chain carries TRBV25-1 and TRBJ1-4; D not certain. Trimming pared 3 bases from V and 5 bases from J, leaving 4 bases between. The length of the CDR3 is 12 residues. Germline V lookup: CDR1 MGHDK, CDR2 SYGVNS. This CDR3 reads CASSDPNEKLFF. DNA for the CDR3: TGTGCCAGCAGTGATCCAAATGAAAAACTGTTTTTT.

There are a few counts of this clonotype. This chain connects TRBV5-1 to TRBJ2-7, with a tentative D call TRBD2 (6 bases). The CDR3 runs to 15 residues. Per germline, CDR1 SGHRS and CDR2 YFSETQ. Trimming took 3 bases from V and 6 from J, leaving 19 bases between them. The CDR3: CASSSGTGELREQYF. The CDR3 DNA follows: TGCGCCAGCAGCTCCGGAACGGGAGAACTCCGCGAGCAGTACTTC.

The chain is built from TRBV29-1 and TRBJ2-7, with D perhaps given as TRBD1 or TRBD2 (5 bases each). The CDR3 is 15 amino acids. Germline V gene lookup returns CDR1 SQVTM and CDR2 ANQGSEA. The ends were cut back, 4 bases at V and 4 bases at J, with 20 bases in the middle. The CDR3 region has the DNA TGCAGCGTTGTACTAGGGGACCGCCTCAGATACGAGCAGTACTTC. Protein product: CSVVLGDRLRYEQYF.

The V and J genes are TRBV5-1 and TRBJ2-7; either TRBD1 or TRBD2 may fit D (5 bases each). Germline CDR1 SGHRS, CDR2 YFSETQ. The CDR3 covers 15 residues. V lost 4 bases and J 2 bases, leaving 16 bases between the germline ends. CDR3 residues: CASSAVRDAAYEQYF. In nucleotides, the CDR3 is TGCGCCAGCAGCGCGGTCCGGGACGCAGCCTACGAGCAGTACTTC.

In this sample, this clonotype turned up a few times. The rearrangement links TRBV4-1 to TRBJ2-6; D is uncertain. V was trimmed by 6 bases and J by 4 bases, leaving 10 bases between them. The CDR3 covers 14 residues. Germline V gene lookup returns CDR1 MGHRA and CDR2 YSYEKL. CDR3 DNA: TGCGCCAGCAGGAGTCTGACCGGGGCCAACGTCCTGACTTTC. Translated: CASRSLTGANVLTF.

This sequence joins TRBV27 and TRBJ2-1; D is undetermined. Trimming pared 4 bases from V and 0 bases from J, leaving 10 bases between. The CDR3 has 15 amino acids. Germline V gene sequence: CDR1 MNHEY, CDR2 SMNVEV (reference sequence). The CDR3 sequence is CASSWRATSYNEQFF. In DNA form, the CDR3 reads TGTGCCAGCAGTTGGCGAGCGACCTCCTACAATGAGCAGTTCTTC.